This TCR beta chain was retrieved from a study of identifying expanded T cells in peripheral blood (dated by TCRdb to between 2018 and 2021). Describing the broader study: Technical replicates were generated by sequencing separate aliquots of the same genomic DNA pool, with four replicates compared pairwise.

The immunoSEQ Assay, which relies on bias-controlled multiplex PCR amplification of genomic DNA, was used to profile TCRbeta CDR3 regions. In the source study's methods: To quantify the absolute abundance of each unique TCRbeta CDR3 region, the sequences were collapsed and filtered. Two models were used to test differential abundance: a binomial model (Fisher-equivalent) and a beta-binomial model that adds time-dependent variance fitted from healthy donors. Clones with fewer than 5 combined templates were removed, and a clone was called differentially abundant if the clone's Benjamini-Hochberg FDR was below 0.01. In the beta-binomial model, variance was expressed as a function of the total template count across the two samples, in the form v = (b*log(k)+a)^2. The table comes from immuneACCESS by way of TCRdb, which keeps in-frame sequences with V and J called. Part of the clones is missing from these tables; in studies checked, under half for an unresolved V gene and the rest for unknown reasons. V and J calls and clone size are copied from that table; D and trimming were computed from the DNA. The sample has about 80,000 clones on record, 84% of them singletons. The ten top clones hold about 20% of the sample.

The CDR1 and CDR2 encoded by the germline V gene are SGHTA and FQGNSA. Trimming costs V 0 bases and J 7 bases, and their ends lie 19 bases apart. From the cysteine through the phenylalanine, the CDR3 covers 16 amino acids. Only the CDR3 DNA stays, 48 bases, in frame from base 1. No immune events such as infections were documented for the healthy donors during the collection period. Healthy-donor blood repertoires served as a training cohort to calibrate time-dependent variance in a beta-binomial model of T-cell clone differential abundance. The training cohort included approximately ten healthy donors, of whom 3 were female and 7 were male. The donors were between roughly 25 and 64 years old, with an average age of about 47 years. Obtained from a commercial supplier, whole blood was collected from each healthy donor at three time points set 2 to 3 weeks apart. For immunosequencing, genomic DNA was extracted from whole blood that had not been sorted.

In the case of this clone: It has no known antigen specificity. The input lacks base qualities; no much larger clone sits a single base away.

Beyond this particular receptor, the publication reports: Both the number of clones called differentially abundant and the false-positive rate were significantly reduced by the beta-binomial model across all healthy-donor time intervals. The authors expected that over much longer intervals, such as months to years, biological variance in healthy repertoires might increase even further. For all healthy donors, the variance in clone template counts between approximately two-week samples rose significantly as total template count increased. The binomial model flagged approximately 1.1 differentially abundant clones between technical replicates but about 16 over roughly two weeks and 19 over roughly 4 weeks.

This sequence uses TRBV7-2 and TRBJ2-7, with a weak D call of TRBD2 (5 bases match). The sequence came from a person between 18 and 75 years old in good health. The source material was blood. The sequenced DNA: TGTGCCAGCAGCTTAGCGCCAGAGAACCCTAGGGAGGAGCAGTACTTC. Its amino acids are CASSLAPENPREEQYF.